This T cell receptor beta chain was obtained from a study of blood T cells in healthy people across ages (dated by TCRdb to between 2015 and 2016). The study in broad terms: In model experiments, template switching captured about one uniquely barcoded TCR beta cDNA molecule for every two T cells. To track age-related changes in TCR beta repertoire diversity, the study relied on deep sequencing normalized with unique cDNA molecular identifiers. Donors were grouped into four age groups: young (average roughly 15 years), middle-aged (around 39), aged (around 56) and long-lived (around 80). To avoid experimental bias, donors of different ages were randomly spread across the sequencing lanes. Using the same blood draw, the study looked at two additional independent replicas of 1 million unique cDNA reads for two donors, one aged 18 to 30 and the other aged 80 or older.

This clonotype was counted a few times. The target of this receptor is not known. Per-nucleotide qualities are absent, and no much larger clonotype sits a single base away. The approximately 39 donors, aged about 6 to 90 years, were systemically healthy Caucasian individuals from Russia. Each donor gave approximately 9.3 milliliters of peripheral blood, collected into EDTA-treated Vacutainer tubes. Ficoll-Paque density-gradient centrifugation was used to isolate PBMCs, with at least 7 million per sample. Total RNA, at least 6 micrograms per sample, was extracted from PBMCs with Trizol reagent. For every donor, flow cytometry on a PBMC aliquot measured the percentage of naive CD45RAhigh/CD27high T cells. Trimming removed 5 bases from V and 5 bases from J; the gene matches leave 5 bases unexplained. From a lookup of the germline V gene (reference sequence), CDR1 and CDR2 are LNHDA and SQIVND. CDR3 length: 14 amino acids, cysteine to phenylalanine. The kept DNA is CDR3 alone, 42 bases in frame from the first base.

Libraries were built with 5' RACE. TCRdb records Illumina HiSeq 2500 as the sequencer. The second PCR ran for about 7 to 11 cycles and used a J-beta primer mix along with a sample-barcoded 5' primer. A unique molecular identifier was introduced onto each TCR beta cDNA molecule by a template-switch 5' adaptor carrying 12 random nucleotides. At least 2.5 million CDR3-containing paired-end reads were obtained from each sample. First-strand cDNA was synthesized from all RNA with the Mint cDNA synthesis kit, primed by a TRBC-specific oligonucleotide. Following uracil-DNA glycosylase treatment, a first 18-cycle PCR with universal primers M1SS and BC2_uni_R was performed on all cDNA. Per the authors' processing: For normalization, 1 million high-quality reads, each with a distinct molecular identifier, were randomly selected from each sample. Instead of being binned into consensus sequences, reads with shared molecular identifiers were discarded. MiTCR, set to a Q25 quality threshold and the strictest error-elimination algorithm, was used for CDR3 identification, clonotype clustering and error correction. Lower-bound total TCR beta diversity was estimated with a nonparametric unseen species model using Euler transformation. Clones were called with MiXCR by TCRdb after fastp trimmed the public reads at Q25, and only in-frame beta chains were retained. A single entry per CDR3 protein holds the most common genes and DNA from its merged rows. The V and J calls follow TCRdb's processing rather than the paper's. Counted in this sample were about 640,000 distinct CDR3 sequences; about 30% of them appeared once. The ten largest account for approximately 14% of the sample.

The study at large found these results: The long-lived group showed more naive CD4+ T cells, fewer expanded clones and increased TCR diversity than the aged group, suggesting age selection. Donor CMV infection status was unknown, potentially confounding age-related changes in expanded clonotypes. Conclusive comparison of naive and antigen-experienced compartments was prevented by the profiling of bulk unsorted PBMCs. Estimates of total diversity based on one million sequenced T cells were regarded as lower bounds and as underestimates. Observed TCR beta diversity per million T cells fell roughly linearly with age, and a significant reduction was already apparent by age approximately 41. Observed TCR beta diversity correlated strongly with the percentage of naive T cells measured by flow cytometry.

The TCR originated in a woman of 80 years or more in good health. Sequencing was done on a sample of blood. Recombination linked TRBV19 to TRBJ2-3, and 9 junctional nucleotides match TRBD1. The CDR3 protein sequence reads: CASSETGGRDTQYF. In nucleotides, the sequence is TGTGCCAGTAGTGAGACAGGGGGGAGAGATACGCAGTATTTT. The reference TRBV19 and TRBJ2-3 proteins fill in what lies around the CDR3, so the full variable domain reads DGGITQSPKYLFRKEGQNVTLSCEQNLNHDAMYWYRQDPGQGLRLIYYSQIVNDFQKGDIAEGYSVSREKKESFPLTVTSAQKNPTAFYLCASSETGGRDTQYFGPGTRLTVL.